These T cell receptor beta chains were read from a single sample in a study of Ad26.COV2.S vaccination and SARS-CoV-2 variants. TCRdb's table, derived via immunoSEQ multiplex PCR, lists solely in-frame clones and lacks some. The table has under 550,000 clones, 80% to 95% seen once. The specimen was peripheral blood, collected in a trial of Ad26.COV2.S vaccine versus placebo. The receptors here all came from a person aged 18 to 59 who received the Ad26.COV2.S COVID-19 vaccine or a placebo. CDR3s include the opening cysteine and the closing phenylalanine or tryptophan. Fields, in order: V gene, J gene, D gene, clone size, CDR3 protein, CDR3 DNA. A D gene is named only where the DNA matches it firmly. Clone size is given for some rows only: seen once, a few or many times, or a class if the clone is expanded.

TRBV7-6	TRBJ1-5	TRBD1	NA	CASSLAQGQPQHF	TGTGCCAGCAGCTTGGCACAGGGGCAGCCCCAGCATTTT
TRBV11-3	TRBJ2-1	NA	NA	CASSSTSNEQFF	TGTGCCAGCAGCTCTACTAGCAATGAGCAGTTCTTC
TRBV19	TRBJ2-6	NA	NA	CASSPRTGRGSGANVLTF	TGTGCCAGTAGTCCACGGACAGGGAGGGGCTCTGGGGCCAACGTCCTGACTTTC
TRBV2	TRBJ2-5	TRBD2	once	CASLTSEIQETQYF	TGTGCCAGCTTGACTAGCGAGATACAAGAGACCCAGTACTTC
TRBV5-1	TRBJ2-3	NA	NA	CASSLGAGSTDTQYF	TGCGCCAGCAGCTTGGGGGCCGGGTCCACAGATACGCAGTATTTT
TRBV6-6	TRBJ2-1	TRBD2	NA	CASTTPGTSSYNEQFF	TGTGCCAGCACCACCCCCGGGACTAGTTCCTACAATGAGCAGTTCTTC
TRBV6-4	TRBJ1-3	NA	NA	CASSDLGSGNTIYF	TGTGCCAGCAGTGACCTCGGGTCTGGAAACACCATATATTTT
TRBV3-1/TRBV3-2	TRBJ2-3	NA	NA	CASSLITDTQYF	TGTGCCAGCAGTCTGATCACAGATACGCAGTATTTT
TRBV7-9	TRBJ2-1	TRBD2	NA	CASSLAGAGGLNEQFF	TGTGCCAGCAGCTTAGCAGGAGCGGGAGGGTTGAATGAGCAGTTCTTC
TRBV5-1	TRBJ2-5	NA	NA	CASSPRGQGRRETQYF	TGCGCCAGCAGCCCGCGAGGCCAGGGGAGACGGGAGACCCAGTACTTC
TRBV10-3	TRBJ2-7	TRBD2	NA	CAISPGGETYEQYF	TGTGCCATCAGTCCTGGGGGGGAGACCTACGAGCAGTACTTC
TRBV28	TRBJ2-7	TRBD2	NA	CASKRASGAYEQYF	TGTGCCAGCAAACGGGCTAGCGGTGCCTACGAGCAGTACTTC
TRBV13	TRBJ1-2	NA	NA	CASSLESGNYGYTF	TGTGCCAGCAGCTTAGAGTCGGGCAACTATGGCTACACCTTC
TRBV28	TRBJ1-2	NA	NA	CASGSYTF	TGTGCCAGCGGCAGTTACACCTTC
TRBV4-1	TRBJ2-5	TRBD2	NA	CASSLGGTLAGGGTQYF	TGCGCCAGCAGCCTCGGAGGAACACTAGCGGGCGGGGGGACCCAGTACTTC
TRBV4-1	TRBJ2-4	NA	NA	CASSQVMVRAKNIQYF	TGCGCCAGCAGCCAAGTAATGGTCCGGGCCAAAAACATTCAGTACTTC
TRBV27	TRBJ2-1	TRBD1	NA	CASSLWTGKTYEQFF	TGTGCCAGCAGTTTATGGACAGGGAAGACCTATGAGCAGTTCTTC
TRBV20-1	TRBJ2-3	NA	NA	CSASGGRDTSTDTQYF	TGCAGTGCTAGTGGGGGCCGTGACACTAGCACAGATACGCAGTATTTT
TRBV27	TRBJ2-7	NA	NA	CASSLRGLTLYEQYF	TGTGCCAGCAGTCTCCGGGGCCTAACACTTTACGAGCAGTACTTC
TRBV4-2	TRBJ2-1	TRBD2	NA	CASSLGTTGEQFF	TGTGCCAGCAGCCTTGGGACTACCGGTGAGCAGTTCTTC
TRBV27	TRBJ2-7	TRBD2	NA	CASSSEGLAGGYEQYF	TGTGCCAGCAGTTCCGAGGGACTAGCGGGAGGATACGAGCAGTACTTC
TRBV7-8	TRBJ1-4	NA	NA	CASSSGFNEKLFF	TGTGCCAGCAGCTCAGGGTTTAATGAAAAACTGTTTTTT
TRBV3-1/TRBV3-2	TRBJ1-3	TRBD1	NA	CASSTTGVGNTIYF	TGTGCCAGCAGCACAACAGGGGTGGGGAACACCATATATTTT
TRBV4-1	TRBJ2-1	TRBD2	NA	CASSYGTSGPYNEQFF	TGCGCCAGCAGCTACGGGACTAGCGGGCCCTACAATGAGCAGTTCTTC
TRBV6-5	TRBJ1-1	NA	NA	CASSYEGMRTEAFF	TGTGCCAGCAGTTACGAAGGGATGAGAACTGAAGCTTTCTTT
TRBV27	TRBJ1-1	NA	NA	CASSFLRGGLESNTEAFF	TGTGCCAGCAGTTTTTTAAGGGGGGGGTTGGAAAGTAACACTGAAGCTTTCTTT
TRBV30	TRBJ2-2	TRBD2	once	CACSGVGTGELFF	TGTGCCTGTAGCGGGGTCGGGACCGGGGAGCTGTTTTTT
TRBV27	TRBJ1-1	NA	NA	CASSLGVWNTEAFF	TGTGCCAGCAGTTTAGGTGTATGGAACACTGAAGCTTTCTTT
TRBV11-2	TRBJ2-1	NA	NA	CASSRNPRTQGEQFF	TGTGCCAGCAGCCGCAACCCACGGACCCAAGGTGAGCAGTTCTTC
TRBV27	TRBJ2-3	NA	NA	CASSLMADTQYF	TGTGCCAGCAGTTTAATGGCAGATACGCAGTATTTT
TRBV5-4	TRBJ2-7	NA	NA	CASGQGSYEQYF	TGTGCCAGCGGGCAGGGGTCATACGAGCAGTACTTC
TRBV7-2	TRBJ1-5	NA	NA	CASSLVSNQPQHF	TGTGCCAGCAGCTTAGTATCGAATCAGCCCCAGCATTTT
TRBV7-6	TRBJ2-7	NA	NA	CASSLALGEQYF	TGTGCCAGCAGCTTAGCGCTCGGGGAGCAGTACTTC
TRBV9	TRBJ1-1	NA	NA	CASSVGGRSEAFF	TGTGCCAGCAGCGTAGGTGGGAGGTCTGAAGCTTTCTTT
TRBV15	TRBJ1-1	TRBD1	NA	CATSSRQGGRTEAFF	TGTGCCACCAGCAGTCGACAGGGGGGGAGGACTGAAGCTTTCTTT
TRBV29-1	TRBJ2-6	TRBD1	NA	CSVDVGQSSGANVLTF	TGCAGCGTTGACGTGGGACAGAGCTCTGGGGCCAACGTCCTGACTTTC
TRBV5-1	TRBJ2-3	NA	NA	CASSLSRVSTDTQYF	TGCGCCAGCAGCTTGTCGCGGGTTAGCACAGATACGCAGTATTTT
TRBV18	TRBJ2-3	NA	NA	CASSPGLSPDTQYF	TGTGCCAGCTCACCCGGCCTCTCCCCAGATACGCAGTATTTT
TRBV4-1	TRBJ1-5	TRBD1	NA	CASSPQTGGFQPQHF	TGCGCCAGCAGCCCTCAGACAGGGGGCTTCCAGCCCCAGCATTTT
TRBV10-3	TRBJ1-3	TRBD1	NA	CAINQGAIGNTIYF	TGTGCCATCAATCAGGGGGCGATTGGAAACACCATATATTTT